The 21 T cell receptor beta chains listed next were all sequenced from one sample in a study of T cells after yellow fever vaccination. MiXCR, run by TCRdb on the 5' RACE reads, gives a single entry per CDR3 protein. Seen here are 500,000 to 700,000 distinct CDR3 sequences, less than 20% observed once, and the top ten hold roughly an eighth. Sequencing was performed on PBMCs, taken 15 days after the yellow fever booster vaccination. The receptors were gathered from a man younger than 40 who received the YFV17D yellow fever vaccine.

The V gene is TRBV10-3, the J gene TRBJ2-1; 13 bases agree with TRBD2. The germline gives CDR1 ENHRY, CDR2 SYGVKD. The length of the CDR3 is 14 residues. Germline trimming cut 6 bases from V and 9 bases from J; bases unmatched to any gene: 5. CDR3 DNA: TGTGCCATCAGCGGACTAGCGGGAGAAGGTGAGCAGTTCTTC. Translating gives CAISGLAGEGEQFF.

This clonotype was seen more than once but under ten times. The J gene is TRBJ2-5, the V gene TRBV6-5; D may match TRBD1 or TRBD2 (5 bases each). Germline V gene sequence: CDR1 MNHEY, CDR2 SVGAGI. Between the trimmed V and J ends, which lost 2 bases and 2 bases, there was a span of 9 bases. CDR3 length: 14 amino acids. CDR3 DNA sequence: TGTGCCAGCAGTTACGGGGGAAGGCAAGAGACCCAGTACTTC. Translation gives CASSYGGRQETQYF.

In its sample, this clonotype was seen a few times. CDR3 in amino acids: CASSQRDGTNTGELFF. The CDR3 DNA reads TGTGCCAGCAGCCAGCGAGACGGAACGAACACCGGGGAGCTGTTTTTT. The chain has TRBV4-2 and TRBJ2-2; no clear D. This CDR3 comprises 16 residues. V was clipped by 3 bases and J by 0 bases, with 11 bases between them. Germline-derived CDR1 and CDR2 are LGHNA and YNFKEQ.

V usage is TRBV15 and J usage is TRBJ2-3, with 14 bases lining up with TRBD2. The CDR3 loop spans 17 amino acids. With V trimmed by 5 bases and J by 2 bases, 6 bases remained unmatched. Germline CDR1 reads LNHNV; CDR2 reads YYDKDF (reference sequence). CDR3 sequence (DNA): TGTGCCACCAGCCCGACGACTAGCGGGAGGGCCACAGATACGCAGTATTTT. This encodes CATSPTTSGRATDTQYF.

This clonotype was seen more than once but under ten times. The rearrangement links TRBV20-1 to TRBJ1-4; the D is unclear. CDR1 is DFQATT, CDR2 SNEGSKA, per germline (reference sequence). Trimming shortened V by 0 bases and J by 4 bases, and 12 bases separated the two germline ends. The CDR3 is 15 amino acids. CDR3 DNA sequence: TGCAGTGCTAGAGATTCCAGGACCCTTAATGAAAAACTGTTTTTT. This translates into CSARDSRTLNEKLFF.

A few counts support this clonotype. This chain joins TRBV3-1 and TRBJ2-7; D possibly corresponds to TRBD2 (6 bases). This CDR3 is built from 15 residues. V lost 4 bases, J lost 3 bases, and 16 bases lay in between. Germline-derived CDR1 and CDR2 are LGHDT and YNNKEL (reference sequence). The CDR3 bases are TGTGCCAGCAGCCTAGGGGAGGCGGGGATCTACGAGCAGTACTTC. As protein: CASSLGEAGIYEQYF.

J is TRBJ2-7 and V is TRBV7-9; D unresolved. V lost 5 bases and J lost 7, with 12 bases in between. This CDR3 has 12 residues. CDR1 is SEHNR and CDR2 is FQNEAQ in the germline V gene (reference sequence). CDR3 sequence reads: CASSRVPGEQYF. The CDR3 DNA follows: TGTGCCAGCAGCCGGGTCCCCGGAGAGCAGTACTTC.

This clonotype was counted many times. CDR3 region: CASSLGQGRNIQYF. CDR3 nucleotides: TGTGCCAGCAGTCTAGGACAGGGGCGGAACATTCAGTACTTC. This chain joins TRBV28 and TRBJ2-4; the match to TRBD1 covers 9 bases. Germline loops: CDR1 MDHEN, CDR2 SYDVKM. This CDR3 comprises 14 residues. V shed 5 bases, J shed 7 bases, and the junction held 6 bases outside the gene matches.

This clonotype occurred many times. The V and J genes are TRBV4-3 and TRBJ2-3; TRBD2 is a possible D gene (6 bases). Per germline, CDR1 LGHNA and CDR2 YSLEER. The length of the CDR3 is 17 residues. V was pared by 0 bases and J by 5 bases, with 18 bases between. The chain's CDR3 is CASSQDGPLFSGDTQYF. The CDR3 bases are TGCGCCAGCAGCCAAGATGGTCCTCTCTTTAGCGGAGATACGCAGTATTTT.

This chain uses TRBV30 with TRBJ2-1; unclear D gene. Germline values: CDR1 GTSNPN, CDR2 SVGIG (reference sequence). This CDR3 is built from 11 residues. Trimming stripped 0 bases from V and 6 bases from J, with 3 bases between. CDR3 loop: CAWSVANEQFF. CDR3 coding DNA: TGTGCCTGGAGTGTAGCCAATGAGCAGTTCTTC.

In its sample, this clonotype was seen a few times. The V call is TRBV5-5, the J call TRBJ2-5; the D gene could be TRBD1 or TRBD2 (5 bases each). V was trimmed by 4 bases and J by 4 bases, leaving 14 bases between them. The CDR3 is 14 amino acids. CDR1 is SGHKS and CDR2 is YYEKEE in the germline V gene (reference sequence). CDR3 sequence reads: CASSPPRGVETQYF. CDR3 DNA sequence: TGTGCCAGCAGCCCTCCCAGAGGGGTAGAGACCCAGTACTTC.

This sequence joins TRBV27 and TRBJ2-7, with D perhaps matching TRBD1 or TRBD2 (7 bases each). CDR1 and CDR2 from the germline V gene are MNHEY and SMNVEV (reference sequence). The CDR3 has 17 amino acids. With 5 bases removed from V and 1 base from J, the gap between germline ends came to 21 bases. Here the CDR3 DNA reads TGTGCCAGCAGTCCGACAGGGAGGGCCCTCCGATCCTACGAGCAGTACTTC. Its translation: CASSPTGRALRSYEQYF.

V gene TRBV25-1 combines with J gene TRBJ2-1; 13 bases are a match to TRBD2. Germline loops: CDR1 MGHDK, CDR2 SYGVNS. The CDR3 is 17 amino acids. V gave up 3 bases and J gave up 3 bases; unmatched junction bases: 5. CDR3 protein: CASSDSGTSGIYNEQFF. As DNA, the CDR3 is TGTGCCAGCAGTGATTCCGGGACTAGCGGGATCTACAATGAGCAGTTCTTC.

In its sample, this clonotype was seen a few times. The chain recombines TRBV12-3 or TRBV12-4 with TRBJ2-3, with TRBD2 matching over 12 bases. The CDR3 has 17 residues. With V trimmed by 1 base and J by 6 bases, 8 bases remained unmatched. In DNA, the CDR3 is TGTGCCAGCAGTTTAGGGTTACTAGCGGGAGGATCGGATACGCAGTATTTT. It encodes CASSLGLLAGGSDTQYF.

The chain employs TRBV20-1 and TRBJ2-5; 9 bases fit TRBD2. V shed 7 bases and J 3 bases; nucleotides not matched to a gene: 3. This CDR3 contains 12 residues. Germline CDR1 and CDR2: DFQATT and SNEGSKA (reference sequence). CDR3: CSVLAGEETQYF. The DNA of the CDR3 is TGCAGTGTTTTAGCGGGAGAAGAGACCCAGTACTTC.

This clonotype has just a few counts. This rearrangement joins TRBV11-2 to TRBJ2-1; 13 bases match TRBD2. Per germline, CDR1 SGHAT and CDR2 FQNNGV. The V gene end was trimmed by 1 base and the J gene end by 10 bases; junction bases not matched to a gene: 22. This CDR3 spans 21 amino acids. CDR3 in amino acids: CASSLVQELVPGLAGYREQFF. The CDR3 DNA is TGTGCCAGCAGCTTAGTACAAGAGCTCGTCCCGGGACTAGCGGGATATAGGGAGCAGTTCTTC.

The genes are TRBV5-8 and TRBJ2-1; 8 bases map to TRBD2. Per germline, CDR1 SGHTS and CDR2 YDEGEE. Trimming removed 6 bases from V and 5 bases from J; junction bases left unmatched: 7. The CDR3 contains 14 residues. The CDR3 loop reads CASNRLASDNEQFF. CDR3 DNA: TGTGCCAGCAATCGACTAGCGTCGGACAATGAGCAGTTCTTC.

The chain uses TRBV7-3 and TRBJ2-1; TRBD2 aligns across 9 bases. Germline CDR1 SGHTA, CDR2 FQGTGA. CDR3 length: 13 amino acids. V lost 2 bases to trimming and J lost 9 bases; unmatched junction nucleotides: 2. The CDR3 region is CASSLEREVEQFF. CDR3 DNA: TGTGCCAGCAGCTTAGAGCGGGAGGTTGAGCAGTTCTTC.

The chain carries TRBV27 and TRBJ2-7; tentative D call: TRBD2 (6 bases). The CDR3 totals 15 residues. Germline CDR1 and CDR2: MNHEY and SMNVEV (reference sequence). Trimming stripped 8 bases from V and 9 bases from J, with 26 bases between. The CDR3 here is CASSWRLANGSGQYF. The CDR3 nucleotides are TGTGCCAGCTCCTGGCGGCTAGCGAACGGCTCGGGGCAGTACTTC.

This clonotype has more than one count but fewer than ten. The CDR3 sequence is CAISVQEFGELFF. Here the CDR3 DNA reads TGTGCCATCAGTGTCCAGGAGTTCGGGGAGCTGTTTTTT. This chain uses TRBV10-3 with TRBJ2-2; D not certain. V gave up 4 bases and J gave up 7 bases, with 10 bases separating them. The CDR3 has 13 amino acids. Germline loops: CDR1 ENHRY, CDR2 SYGVKD.

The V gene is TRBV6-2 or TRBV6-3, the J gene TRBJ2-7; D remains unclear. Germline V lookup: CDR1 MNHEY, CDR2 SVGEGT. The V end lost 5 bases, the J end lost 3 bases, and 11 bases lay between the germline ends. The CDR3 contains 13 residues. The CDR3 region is CASSDGRNYEQYF. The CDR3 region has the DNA TGTGCCAGCAGTGACGGACGGAACTACGAGCAGTACTTC.